These 23 T cell receptor beta chains were sequenced from one sample in a study of blood T cell repertoires in COVID-19. Sequencing used immunoSEQ multiplex PCR; TCRdb keeps in-frame clones, though not all of them. The profile shows over 200,000 clones, 65% to 85% of them singletons. Source material: peripheral blood. These receptors came from a woman aged 45-65 years with acute or convalescent COVID-19.

V usage is TRBV27 and J usage is TRBJ2-3; TRBD2 agrees at 7 bases. CDR1 is MNHEY and CDR2 is SMNVEV in the germline V gene (reference sequence). CDR3 length: 15 residues. The J segment lost 8 bases and the V segment lost 5 bases, leaving 13 bases of the junction unmatched. The CDR3 reads CASSAERDKVFTQYF. As DNA, the CDR3 is TGTGCCAGCAGTGCAGAGCGGGATAAGGTCTTTACGCAGTATTTT.

The CDR3 nucleotides read TGTGCCAGCAGTTTCGGTCTGAGGGGCTACACCTTC. Its protein product is CASSFGLRGYTF. The chain has TRBV28 and TRBJ1-2; D remains unclear. Germline-derived CDR1 and CDR2 are MDHEN and SYDVKM. The CDR3 is 12 amino acids. Trimming removed 3 bases at V and 8 bases at J, with 10 bases between.

The rearrangement joins TRBV6-5 to TRBJ2-3; a weak D match, TRBD2 (6 bases). Germline V gene data show CDR1 as MNHEY and CDR2 as SVGAGI. The V and J ends lost 0 bases and 6 bases respectively, with 7 bases between them. The CDR3 sequence is 13 residues long. DNA of the CDR3: TGTGCCAGCAGTTACTCCGCGGGGGATACGCAGTATTTT. It translates to CASSYSAGDTQYF.

This chain joins TRBV23-1 and TRBJ1-3; D may be TRBD1 (6 bases). TRBV23-1 qualifies as an ORF whose function is uncertain. V lost 4 bases to trimming and J lost 2 bases, with 27 bases between them. The CDR3 is 20 residues long. CDR3 loop: CASSPPPGTPALPTGNTIYF. CDR3 DNA sequence: TGCGCCAGCAGTCCCCCTCCGGGGACACCTGCACTCCCCACTGGAAACACCATATATTTT.

This chain links TRBV2 with TRBJ2-7; possibly TRBD2 for D (7 bases). CDR3 length: 15 amino acids. Trimming pared 6 bases from V and 0 bases from J, leaving 15 bases between. From germline, CDR1 is SNHLY and CDR2 FYNNEI. The DNA for the CDR3 is TGTGCCAGCAGCTTACAGGGAGGGGGCTCCTACGAGCAGTACTTC. As protein: CASSLQGGGSYEQYF.

The CDR3 protein is CATKLGGSRNTIYF. CDR3 nucleotide sequence: TGTGCCACCAAACTGGGGGGAAGCCGAAACACCATATATTTT. This chain joins TRBV6-5 and TRBJ1-3; TRBD1 is a possible D gene (5 bases). CDR1 is MNHEY and CDR2 is SVGAGI in the germline V gene. V lost 10 bases to trimming and J lost 5 bases, with 18 bases between them. The CDR3 covers 14 residues.

This chain connects TRBV3-1 (or the pseudogene TRBV3-2) to TRBJ2-2; D might be TRBD1 (6 bases). Germline V lookup: CDR1 LGHDT, CDR2 YNNKEL (reference sequence). The CDR3 is 15 residues long. Trimming shortened V by 4 bases and J by 0 bases, and 9 bases separated the two germline ends. The CDR3 sequence: CASSRSGANTGELFF. The CDR3 nucleotides are TGTGCCAGCAGCCGGTCAGGGGCGAACACCGGGGAGCTGTTTTTT.

The chain links TRBV13 to TRBJ2-2; no firm D call. CDR3 size: 12 residues. Germline-derived CDR1 and CDR2 are PRHDT and FYEKMQ (reference sequence). V lost 5 bases to trimming and J lost 3 bases, with 4 bases between them. CDR3: CASSLYTGELFF. The CDR3 DNA is TGTGCCAGCAGCCTCTACACCGGGGAGCTGTTTTTT.

The chain combines TRBV5-1 with TRBJ1-4, with 8 bases aligning to TRBD1. V shed 0 bases and J 8 bases; nucleotides not matched to a gene: 6. The CDR3 totals 15 residues. The germline V gene has CDR1 SGHRS and CDR2 YFSETQ. Here the CDR3 DNA reads TGCGCCAGCAGCTTGGCCGGACAGGGAACGGAAAAACTGTTTTTT. Residues: CASSLAGQGTEKLFF.

The CDR3 region has the DNA TGTGCCAGCAGTGAACCCAGACTAGCGGCCGTCTACGAGCAGTACTTC. The encoded protein is CASSEPRLAAVYEQYF. The V gene is TRBV6-1, the J gene TRBJ2-7; 9 positions match TRBD2. Germline V gene data show CDR1 as MNHNS and CDR2 as SASEGT. The junction had 8 bases not matched to a gene; V was cut back by 2 bases and J by 3 bases. This CDR3 has 16 amino acids.

The V and J genes are TRBV29-1 and TRBJ1-2, with a possible D match to TRBD1 (6 bases). V dropped 6 bases and J dropped 5 bases, with 19 bases sitting between them. Per the germline V gene, CDR1 is SQVTM and CDR2 is ANQGSEA. The CDR3 sequence is 14 residues long. The CDR3 loop reads CSVATPRQGYGYTF. The CDR3 DNA is TGCAGCGTAGCCACCCCGCGGCAGGGGTATGGCTACACCTTC.

The chain has TRBV15 and TRBJ2-1; no firm D call. V lost 4 bases and J 9 bases, leaving 10 bases between the germline ends. The CDR3 runs to 12 residues. The germline CDR1 and CDR2 sequences are LNHNV and YYDKDF (reference sequence). CDR3 in amino acids: CATSTPPTEQFF. The DNA for the CDR3 is TGTGCCACCAGCACTCCCCCTACTGAGCAGTTCTTC.

This chain uses TRBV2 with TRBJ2-5; 8 bases fit TRBD2. V dropped 4 bases and J dropped 4; count of bases not matched to a gene: 5. Germline V CDR1 and CDR2: SNHLY, FYNNEI. The length of the CDR3 is 14 residues. The CDR3 reads CASSGEAGGETQYF. CDR3 DNA: TGTGCCAGCAGTGGGGAGGCGGGAGGAGAGACCCAGTACTTC.

This chain links TRBV24-1 with TRBJ2-5; 12 bases map to TRBD1. The CDR3 totals 16 residues. The V gene end was trimmed by 3 bases and the J gene end by 2 bases; junction bases not matched to a gene: 3. Germline V gene lookup returns CDR1 KGHDR and CDR2 SFDVKD. The CDR3 bases are TGTGCCACCAGTGATCGGGACAGGGGGCGACAAGAGACCCAGTACTTC. It codes for CATSDRDRGRQETQYF.

The gene calls are TRBV3-1 (or the pseudogene TRBV3-2) and TRBJ1-1; D unclear. CDR1 is LGHDT and CDR2 is YNNKEL in the germline V gene (reference sequence). The CDR3 is 14 amino acids. The germline V and J ends were trimmed by 4 bases and 1 base, with 10 bases remaining between them. The CDR3 here is CASSPLEENTEAFF. Written as DNA, the CDR3 is TGTGCCAGCAGCCCCCTGGAGGAGAACACTGAAGCTTTCTTT.

V gene TRBV6-1 combines with J gene TRBJ2-1, with a possible D match to TRBD1 (6 bases). CDR1 MNHNS and CDR2 SASEGT come from the germline V gene. Deletions cut 2 bases from V and 11 bases from J, with 16 bases between. This CDR3 is 14 amino acids long. The DNA of the CDR3 is TGTGCCAGCAGTGAATTACAGGGTATAACTCAGCAGTTCTTC. Translated, it gives CASSELQGITQQFF.

The chain carries TRBV5-1 and TRBJ2-3, with TRBD2 matching over 8 bases. The CDR3 runs to 16 residues. The trim removed 2 bases at V and 2 bases at J, leaving 7 bases unmatched. Germline lookup yields CDR1 SGHRS and CDR2 YFSETQ. In nucleotides, the CDR3 is TGCGCCAGCAGCTTCCGAGCGGGAGCGACCACAGATACGCAGTATTTT. It yields the protein CASSFRAGATTDTQYF.

J is TRBJ1-2 and V is TRBV28; D uncertain. V was trimmed by 7 bases and J by 8 bases, leaving 14 bases between them. In germline, CDR1 is MDHEN, CDR2 SYDVKM. There are 12 residues in the CDR3. Here the CDR3 reads CASTPHALGYTF. The CDR3 DNA reads as TGTGCCAGCACCCCCCACGCGCTCGGCTACACCTTC.

The chain has TRBV6-7 and TRBJ2-7; D is possibly TRBD1 (6 bases). TRBV6-7 is an ORF; its function is uncertain. Trimming removed 6 bases at V and 5 bases at J, with 26 bases between. This CDR3 has 17 residues. This CDR3 is CASSLLESQGCSDEQYF. Here the CDR3 DNA reads TGTGCCAGCAGCTTACTCGAAAGCCAGGGGTGTTCCGACGAGCAGTACTTC.

J is TRBJ2-1 and V is TRBV5-6; weak D call: TRBD2 (6 bases). Trimming cost V 4 bases and J 5 bases, with 13 bases left between them. Germline V gene lookup returns CDR1 SGHDT and CDR2 YYEEEE. CDR3 length: 14 residues. The CDR3 coding sequence is TGTGCCAGCAGCCGAGTGGCGGGGCACAATGAGCAGTTCTTC. The encoded protein is CASSRVAGHNEQFF.

For the CDR3, the DNA is TGTGCCAGCAGGCCACTAGCGGTAGGCTCCTACGAGCAGTACTTC. Translation: CASRPLAVGSYEQYF. V gene TRBV27 combines with J gene TRBJ2-7; 8 bases map to TRBD2. This CDR3 is built from 15 residues. Germline V gene data show CDR1 as MNHEY and CDR2 as SMNVEV (reference sequence). After removal of 6 bases from V and 0 bases from J, the junction contained 7 bases not matched to a gene.

The CDR3 sequence: CASSQGWPGRGSYNEQFF. In DNA form, the CDR3 reads TGTGCCAGCAGCCAAGGGTGGCCCGGGAGAGGATCCTACAATGAGCAGTTCTTC. The V gene is TRBV14, the J gene TRBJ2-1; D perhaps matches TRBD2 (6 bases). The ends were cut back, 1 base at V and 1 base at J, with 17 bases in the middle. The germline CDR1 and CDR2 sequences are SGHDN and FVKESK. The CDR3 is 18 amino acids.

The chain recombines TRBV2 with TRBJ2-5; no definite D call. The ends were cut back, 8 bases at V and 5 bases at J, with 9 bases in the middle. The CDR3 totals 11 residues. The germline gives CDR1 SNHLY, CDR2 FYNNEI. CDR3 amino acids: CASFHQETQYF. In nucleotides, the CDR3 is TGTGCCAGCTTCCATCAGGAGACCCAGTACTTC. The full variable domain, with the rest looked up from reference TRBV2 and TRBJ2-5, is EPEVTQTPSHQVTQMGQEVILRCVPISNHLYFYWYRQILGQKVEFLVSFYNNEISEKSEIFDDQFSVERPDGSNFTLKIRSTKLEDSAMYFCASFHQETQYFGPGTRLLVL.